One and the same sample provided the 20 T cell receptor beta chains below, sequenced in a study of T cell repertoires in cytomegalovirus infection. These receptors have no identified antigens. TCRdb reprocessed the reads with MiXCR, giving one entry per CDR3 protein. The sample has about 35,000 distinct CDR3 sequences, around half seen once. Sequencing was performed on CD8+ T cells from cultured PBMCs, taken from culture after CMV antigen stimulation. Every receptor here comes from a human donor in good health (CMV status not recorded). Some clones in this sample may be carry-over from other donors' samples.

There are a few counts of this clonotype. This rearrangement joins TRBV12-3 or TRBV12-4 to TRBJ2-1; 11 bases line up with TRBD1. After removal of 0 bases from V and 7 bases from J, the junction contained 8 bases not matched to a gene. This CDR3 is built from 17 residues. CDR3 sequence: CASSLARGQGASNEQFF. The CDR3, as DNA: TGTGCCAGCAGTTTAGCGCGTGGACAGGGGGCCTCAAATGAGCAGTTCTTC.

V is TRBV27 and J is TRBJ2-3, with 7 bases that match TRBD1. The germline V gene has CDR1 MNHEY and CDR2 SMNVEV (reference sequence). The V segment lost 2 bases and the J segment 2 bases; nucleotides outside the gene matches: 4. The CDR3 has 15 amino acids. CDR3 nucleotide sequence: TGTGCCAGCAGTTTACGGGACAGACCCACAGATACGCAGTATTTT. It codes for CASSLRDRPTDTQYF.

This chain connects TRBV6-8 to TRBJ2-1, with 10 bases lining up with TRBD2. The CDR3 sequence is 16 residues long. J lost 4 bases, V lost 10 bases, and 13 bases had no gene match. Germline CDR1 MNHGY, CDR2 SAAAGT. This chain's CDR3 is CATISSSGGNYNEQFF. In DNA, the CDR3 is TGTGCCACCATTTCATCTAGCGGGGGAAATTACAATGAGCAGTTCTTC.

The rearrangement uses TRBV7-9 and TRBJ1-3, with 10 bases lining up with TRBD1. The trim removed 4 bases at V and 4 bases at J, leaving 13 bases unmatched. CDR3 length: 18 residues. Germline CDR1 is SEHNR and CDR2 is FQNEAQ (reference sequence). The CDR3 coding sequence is TGTGCCAGCAGCTCGTACCGGGACAGGGGACCCCTGGGAAACACCATATATTTT. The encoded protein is CASSSYRDRGPLGNTIYF.

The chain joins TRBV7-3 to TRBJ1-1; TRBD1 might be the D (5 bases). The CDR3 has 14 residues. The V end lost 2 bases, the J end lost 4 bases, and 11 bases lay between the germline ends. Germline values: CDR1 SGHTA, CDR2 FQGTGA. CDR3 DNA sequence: TGTGCCAGCAGCTTAGGCGGGGCGGGCACTGAAGCTTTCTTT. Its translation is CASSLGGAGTEAFF. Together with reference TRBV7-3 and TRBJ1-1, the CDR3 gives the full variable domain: GAGVSQTPSNKVTEKGKYVELRCDPISGHTALYWYRQSLGQGPEFLIYFQGTGAADDSGLPNDRFFAVRPEGSVSTLKIQRTERGDSAVYLCASSLGGAGTEAFFGQGTRLTVV.

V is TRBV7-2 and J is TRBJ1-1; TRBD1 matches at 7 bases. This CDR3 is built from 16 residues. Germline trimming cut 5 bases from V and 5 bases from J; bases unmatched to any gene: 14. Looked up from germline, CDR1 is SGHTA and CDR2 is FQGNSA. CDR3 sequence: CASSPRGRQGGTEAFF. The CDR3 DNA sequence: TGTGCCAGCAGCCCTAGAGGACGACAGGGTGGAACTGAAGCTTTCTTT.

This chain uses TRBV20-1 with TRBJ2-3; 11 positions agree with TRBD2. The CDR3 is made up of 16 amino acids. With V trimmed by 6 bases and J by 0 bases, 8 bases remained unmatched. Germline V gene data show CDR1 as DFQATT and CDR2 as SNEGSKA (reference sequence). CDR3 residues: CSARRLAGTSTDTQYF. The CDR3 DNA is TGCAGTGCGAGGAGACTAGCGGGAACTAGCACAGATACGCAGTATTTT.

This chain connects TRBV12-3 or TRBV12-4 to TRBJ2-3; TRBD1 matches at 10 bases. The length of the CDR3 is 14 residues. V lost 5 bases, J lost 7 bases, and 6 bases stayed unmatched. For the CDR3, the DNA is TGTGCCAGCAGTCCCCGGGACAGGGGATATACGCAGTATTTT. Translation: CASSPRDRGYTQYF.

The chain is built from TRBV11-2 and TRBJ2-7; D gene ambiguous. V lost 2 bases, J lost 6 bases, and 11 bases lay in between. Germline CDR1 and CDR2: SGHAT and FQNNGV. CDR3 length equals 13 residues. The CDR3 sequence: CASSLSSTGEQYF. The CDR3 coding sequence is TGTGCCAGCAGCTTAAGCTCTACGGGCGAGCAGTACTTC.

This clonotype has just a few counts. CDR3 bases: TGTGCCAGCAGGACGGGAGATACGAACACTGAAGCTTTCTTT. Its protein is CASRTGDTNTEAFF. The J gene is TRBJ1-1, the V gene TRBV6-1; no reliable D call. V lost 6 bases and J 1 base, leaving 12 bases between the germline ends. The CDR3 spans 14 residues. Germline assignment: CDR1 MNHNS and CDR2 SASEGT.

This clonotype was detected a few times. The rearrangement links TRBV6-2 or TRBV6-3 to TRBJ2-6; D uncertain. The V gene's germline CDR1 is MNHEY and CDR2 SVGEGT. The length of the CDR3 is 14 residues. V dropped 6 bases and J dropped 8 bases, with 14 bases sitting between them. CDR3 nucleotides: TGTGCCAGCAGGCCCTCGGGTCCTCCCAACGTCCTGACTTTC. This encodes CASRPSGPPNVLTF.

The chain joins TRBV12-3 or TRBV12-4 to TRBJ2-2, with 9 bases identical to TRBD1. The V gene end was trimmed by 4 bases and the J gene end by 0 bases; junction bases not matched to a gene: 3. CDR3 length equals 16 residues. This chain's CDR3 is CASSWGQGTNTGELFF. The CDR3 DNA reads TGTGCCAGCAGTTGGGGACAGGGAACGAACACCGGGGAGCTGTTTTTT.

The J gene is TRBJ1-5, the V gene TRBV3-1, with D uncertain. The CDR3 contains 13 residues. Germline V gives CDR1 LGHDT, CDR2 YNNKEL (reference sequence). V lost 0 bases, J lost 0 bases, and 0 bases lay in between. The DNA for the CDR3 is TGTGCCAGCAGCCAAGATAGCAATCAGCCCCAGCATTTT. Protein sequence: CASSQDSNQPQHF.

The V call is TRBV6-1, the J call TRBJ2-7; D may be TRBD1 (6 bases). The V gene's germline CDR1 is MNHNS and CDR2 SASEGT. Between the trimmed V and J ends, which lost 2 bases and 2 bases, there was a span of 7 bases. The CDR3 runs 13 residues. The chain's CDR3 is CASSERGTYEQYF. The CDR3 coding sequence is TGTGCCAGCAGTGAAAGGGGGACCTACGAGCAGTACTTC.

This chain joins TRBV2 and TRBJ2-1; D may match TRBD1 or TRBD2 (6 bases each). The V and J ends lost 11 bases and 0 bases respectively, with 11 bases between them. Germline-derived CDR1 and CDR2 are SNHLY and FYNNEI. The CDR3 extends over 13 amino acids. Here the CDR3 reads CAVEGGSYNEQFF. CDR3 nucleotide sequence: TGTGCCGTCGAGGGGGGCTCCTACAATGAGCAGTTCTTC.

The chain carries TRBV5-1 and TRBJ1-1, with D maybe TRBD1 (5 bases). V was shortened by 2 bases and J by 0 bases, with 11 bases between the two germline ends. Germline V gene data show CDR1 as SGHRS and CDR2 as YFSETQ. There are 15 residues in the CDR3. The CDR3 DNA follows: TGCGCCAGCAGCTTTGACAGAACACTGAACACTGAAGCTTTCTTT. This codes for CASSFDRTLNTEAFF.

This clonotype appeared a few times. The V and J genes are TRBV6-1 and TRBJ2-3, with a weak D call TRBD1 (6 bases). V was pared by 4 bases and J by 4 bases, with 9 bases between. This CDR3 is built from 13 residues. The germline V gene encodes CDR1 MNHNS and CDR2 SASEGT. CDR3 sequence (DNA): TGTGCCAGCAGTGGGACAGAACCAGATACGCAGTATTTT. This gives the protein CASSGTEPDTQYF.

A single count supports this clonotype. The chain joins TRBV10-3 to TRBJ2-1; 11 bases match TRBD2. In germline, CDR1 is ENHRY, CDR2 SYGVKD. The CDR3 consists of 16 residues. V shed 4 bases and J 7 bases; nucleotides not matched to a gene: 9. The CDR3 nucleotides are TGTGCCATCAGTGCTCCGGGACTAGCGGAGGGGAATGAGCAGTTCTTC. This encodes CAISAPGLAEGNEQFF.

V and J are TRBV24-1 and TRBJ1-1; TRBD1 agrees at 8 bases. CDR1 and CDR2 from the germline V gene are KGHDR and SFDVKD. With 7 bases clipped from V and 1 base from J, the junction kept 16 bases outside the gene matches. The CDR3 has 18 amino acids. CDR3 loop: CATRRARQGTRRNTEAFF. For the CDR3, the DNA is TGTGCCACCAGGAGAGCCCGACAGGGGACGAGAAGGAACACTGAAGCTTTCTTT.

Here the CDR3 DNA reads TGTGCCAGCAGTTTCGGGGGGATGCCGGGACTAGCGGGAGAAGAGCAGTACTTC. Protein product: CASSFGGMPGLAGEEQYF. The rearrangement uses TRBV28 and TRBJ2-7; 14 positions agree with TRBD2. Trimming at V came to 3 bases and at J to 7 bases, leaving 14 bases not matched to a gene. CDR1 is MDHEN, CDR2 SYDVKM, per germline. The length of the CDR3 is 18 residues. Complete variable domain (other parts from reference TRBV28 and TRBJ2-7): DVKVTQSSRYLVKRTGEKVFLECVQDMDHENMFWYRQDPGLGLRLIYFSYDVKMKEKGDIPEGYSVSREKKERFSLILESASTNQTSMYLCASSFGGMPGLAGEEQYFGPGTRLTVT.